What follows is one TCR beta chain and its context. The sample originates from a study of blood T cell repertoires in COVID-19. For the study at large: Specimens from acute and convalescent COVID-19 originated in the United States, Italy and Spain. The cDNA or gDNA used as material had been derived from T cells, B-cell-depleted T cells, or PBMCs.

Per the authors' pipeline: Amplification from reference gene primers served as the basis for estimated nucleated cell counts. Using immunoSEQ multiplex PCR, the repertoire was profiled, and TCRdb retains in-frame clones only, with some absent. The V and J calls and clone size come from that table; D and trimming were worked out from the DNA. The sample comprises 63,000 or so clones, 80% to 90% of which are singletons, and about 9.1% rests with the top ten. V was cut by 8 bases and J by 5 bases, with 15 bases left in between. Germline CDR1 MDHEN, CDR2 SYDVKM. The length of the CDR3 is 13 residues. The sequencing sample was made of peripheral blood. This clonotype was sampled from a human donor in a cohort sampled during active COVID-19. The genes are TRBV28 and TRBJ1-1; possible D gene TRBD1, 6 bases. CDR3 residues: CASSRGGWTEAFF. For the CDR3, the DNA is TGTGCCAGCTCCCGCGGGGGCTGGACTGAAGCTTTCTTT.